This T cell receptor beta chain was profiled in a study of cytomegalovirus exposure and HLA in healthy donors. Study details: The approximately 120 validation repertoires, a later analysis reported, used the same platform as the roughly 610 first-cohort repertoires.

In regard to this clone: Its antigen is as yet unknown.

Per the germline V gene, CDR1 is MGHDK and CDR2 is SYGVNS. V shed 1 base and J 5 bases; nucleotides not matched to a gene: 7. The CDR3 consists of 16 residues. Clones were read by immunoSEQ multiplex PCR, and TCRdb kept only the in-frame ones, dropping some. This sample has some 130,000 clones, with roughly 87% found just once. General observations from the study: As was reported, the classifier diagnosed cytomegalovirus status with high specificity and sensitivity.

Sequenced sample: PBMCs. This receptor was identified in a woman younger than 35 in good health and CMV-seronegative. This chain uses TRBV25-1 with TRBJ2-1, with 8 positions matching TRBD2. The CDR3 spells CASSEFSGGGHNEQFF. DNA for the CDR3: TGTGCCAGCAGTGAATTCAGCGGGGGCGGGCACAATGAGCAGTTCTTC.